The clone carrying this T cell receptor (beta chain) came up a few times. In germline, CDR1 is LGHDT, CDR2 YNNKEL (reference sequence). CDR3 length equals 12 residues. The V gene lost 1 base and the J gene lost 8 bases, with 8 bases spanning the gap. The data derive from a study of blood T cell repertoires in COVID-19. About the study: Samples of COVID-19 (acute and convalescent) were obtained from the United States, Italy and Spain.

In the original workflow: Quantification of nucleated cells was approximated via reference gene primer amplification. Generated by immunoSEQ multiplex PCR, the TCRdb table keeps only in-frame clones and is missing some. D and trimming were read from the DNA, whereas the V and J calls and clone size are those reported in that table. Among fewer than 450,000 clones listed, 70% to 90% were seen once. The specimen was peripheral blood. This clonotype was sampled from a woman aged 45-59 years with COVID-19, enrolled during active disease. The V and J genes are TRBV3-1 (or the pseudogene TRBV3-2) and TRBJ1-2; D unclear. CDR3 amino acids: CASSQVEQGYTF. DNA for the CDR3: TGTGCCAGCAGCCAAGTCGAGCAAGGCTACACCTTC.